The 12 T cell receptor beta chains given below trace back to one sample, sequenced in a study of OX40 agonist ivuxolimab in advanced cancers. The method was immunoSEQ multiplex PCR; TCRdb's version includes in-frame clones alone and lacks a portion of them. The table lists about 28,000 clones, 86% of them singletons. The sample was CD4+ or CD8+ T cells sorted from blood, taken in a trial of the OX40 agonist ivuxolimab. These receptors were collected from an adult with an advanced solid tumor such as melanoma, head and neck, liver or kidney cancer.

This chain uses TRBV4-1 with TRBJ2-7, with no clear D. This CDR3 is 14 amino acids long. Trimming removed 0 bases at V and 0 bases at J, with 6 bases between. The germline V gene has CDR1 MGHRA and CDR2 YSYEKL. The CDR3 loop reads CASSQESFSYEQYF. The CDR3 DNA reads TGCGCCAGCAGCCAAGAGAGTTTCTCCTACGAGCAGTACTTC.

By share, this clone counts as medium-sized. The chain links TRBV29-1 to TRBJ2-2; D may correspond to TRBD1 or TRBD2 (5 bases each). There are 15 residues in the CDR3. V lost 4 bases, J lost 2 bases, and 14 bases lay in between. Looked up from germline, CDR1 is SQVTM and CDR2 is ANQGSEA. CDR3 nucleotide sequence: TGCAGCGTTGGGGGACCCCAGATAAACACCGGGGAGCTGTTTTTT. The encoded protein is CSVGGPQINTGELFF.

The chain is built from TRBV4-1 and TRBJ1-4; D ambiguous. Germline CDR1 and CDR2: MGHRA and YSYEKL. The length of the CDR3 is 15 residues. Trimming took 2 bases from V and 8 from J, leaving 15 bases between them. The DNA for the CDR3 is TGCGCCAGCAGCCAAACCGCCCGGGCGGGCGAAAAACTGTTTTTT. It yields the protein CASSQTARAGEKLFF.

This chain joins TRBV5-6 and TRBJ1-2, with a weak D call TRBD1 (5 bases). The CDR3 sequence is 14 residues long. The germline V gene has CDR1 SGHDT and CDR2 YYEEEE. V shed 4 bases and J shed 3 bases, with 13 bases lying between them. The CDR3 DNA reads TGTGCCAGCAGCGGGGGGGTAAGAGACTATGGCTACACCTTC. Its protein product is CASSGGVRDYGYTF.

V is TRBV7-6 and J is TRBJ2-7; TRBD1 is a possible D gene (5 bases). Trimming left V 5 bases short and J 2 bases short, with 10 bases between. Germline CDR1 reads SGHVS; CDR2 reads FNYEAQ. This CDR3 has 13 amino acids. The CDR3: CASSTDSPYEQYF. The CDR3 DNA follows: TGTGCCAGCAGCACAGACAGCCCCTACGAGCAGTACTTC.

This chain connects TRBV6-1 to TRBJ1-2, with D possibly being TRBD1 (5 bases). The CDR3 runs to 14 residues. The V end was cut by 3 bases, the J end by 2 bases, with 10 bases between. Germline V lookup: CDR1 MNHNS, CDR2 SASEGT. The CDR3 loop is CASSDLGANYGYTF. The CDR3 DNA reads as TGTGCCAGCAGTGATCTCGGGGCGAACTATGGCTACACCTTC.

This chain links TRBV7-3 with TRBJ2-1; possible D gene TRBD2, 6 bases. CDR3 length: 13 amino acids. CDR1 is SGHTA, CDR2 FQGTGA, per germline. The germline V and J ends were trimmed by 3 bases and 6 bases, with 9 bases remaining between them. The CDR3 is CASSFTSINEQFF. In nucleotides, the CDR3 is TGTGCCAGCAGCTTTACTAGCATCAATGAGCAGTTCTTC.

This clone turned up a few times. The V and J genes are TRBV5-1 and TRBJ2-1, with TRBD2 matching 13 bases. Germline V gives CDR1 SGHRS, CDR2 YFSETQ. This CDR3 is built from 18 residues. The V gene end was trimmed by 4 bases and the J gene end by 6 bases; junction bases not matched to a gene: 13. CDR3 bases: TGCGCCAGCAGCCTAACTAGCGGGAGGGCCGGTGGTGGCAATGAGCAGTTCTTC. It encodes CASSLTSGRAGGGNEQFF.

The chain carries TRBV7-9 and TRBJ1-4, with TRBD1 matching 9 bases. The germline CDR1 and CDR2 sequences are SEHNR and FQNEAQ (reference sequence). V lost 7 bases and J lost 10; bases outside the gene matches: 4. The CDR3 length is 12 residues. This CDR3 is CASTQDRGKLFF. The CDR3 DNA sequence: TGTGCCAGCACCCAGGACAGGGGAAAACTGTTTTTT.

This clone was found once. The chain employs TRBV5-1 and TRBJ2-5; perhaps TRBD2 as D (6 bases). Germline CDR1 SGHRS, CDR2 YFSETQ. The CDR3 loop spans 14 amino acids. Trimming took off 5 bases at V and 5 bases at J, with 16 bases between the two ends. CDR3 in amino acids: CASREEGRRETQYF. The CDR3, as DNA: TGCGCCAGCAGGGAGGAGGGGAGAAGGGAGACCCAGTACTTC.

This sequence joins TRBV2 and TRBJ2-1, with 10 bases lining up with TRBD2. Looked up from germline, CDR1 is SNHLY and CDR2 is FYNNEI. The CDR3 length is 18 residues. Germline trimming cut 6 bases from V and 0 bases from J; bases unmatched to any gene: 11. The CDR3 sequence: CASRPPGSGRSSYNEQFF. The CDR3 DNA is TGTGCCAGCAGACCCCCAGGTAGCGGGAGGAGCTCCTACAATGAGCAGTTCTTC.

This chain uses TRBV6-5 with TRBJ2-7; tentative D call: TRBD1 (6 bases). Deletions cut 0 bases from V and 2 bases from J, with 8 bases between. The CDR3 length is 14 residues. Germline lookup yields CDR1 MNHEY and CDR2 SVGAGI. CDR3 bases: TGTGCCAGCAGTTACTCGACAGGCACCTACGAGCAGTACTTC. It translates to CASSYSTGTYEQYF.